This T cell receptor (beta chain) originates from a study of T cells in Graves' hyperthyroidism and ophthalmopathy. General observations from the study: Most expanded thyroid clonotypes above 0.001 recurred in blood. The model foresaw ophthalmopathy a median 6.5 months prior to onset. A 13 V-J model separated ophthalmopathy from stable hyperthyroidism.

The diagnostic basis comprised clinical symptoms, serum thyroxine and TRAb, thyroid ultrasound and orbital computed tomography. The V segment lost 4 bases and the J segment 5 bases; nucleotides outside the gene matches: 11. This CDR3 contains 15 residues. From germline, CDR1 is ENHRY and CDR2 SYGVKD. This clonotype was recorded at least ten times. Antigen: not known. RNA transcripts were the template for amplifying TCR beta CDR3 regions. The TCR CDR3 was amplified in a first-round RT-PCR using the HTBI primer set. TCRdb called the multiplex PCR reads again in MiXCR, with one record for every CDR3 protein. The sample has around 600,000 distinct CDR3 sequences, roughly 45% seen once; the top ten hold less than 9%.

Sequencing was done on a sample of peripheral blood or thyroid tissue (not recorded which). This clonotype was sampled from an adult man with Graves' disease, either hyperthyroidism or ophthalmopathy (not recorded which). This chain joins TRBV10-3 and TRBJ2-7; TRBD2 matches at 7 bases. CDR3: CAISGGGEGLHEQYF. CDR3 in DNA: TGTGCCATCAGTGGGGGGGGGGAGGGCCTACACGAGCAGTACTTC.